The T cell receptor beta chain described here comes from a study of blood T cells in healthy people across ages. Sample-barcoded 5' priming and a J-beta primer mix drove a second PCR of roughly 6 to 12 cycles. In TCRdb, the 5' RACE reads were re-called with MiXCR into one record per CDR3 protein. The sample includes 850,000 to 1,300,000 distinct CDR3 sequences, around 43% of them seen just once. Germline V gene data show CDR1 as MDHEN and CDR2 as SYDVKM. The length of the CDR3 is 15 residues. The trim removed 3 bases at V and 8 bases at J, leaving 8 bases unmatched. Peripheral blood from each donor was collected in a volume of approximately 9.5 milliliters.

The origin of this receptor is an older woman in good health. Sequencing was performed on blood. The chain recombines TRBV28 with TRBJ2-1; 9 bases agree with TRBD2. The CDR3 DNA reads TGTGCCAGCAGTTTCCCTAGCGGGAAAGTAGATGAGCAGTTCTTC. Amino acid sequence: CASSFPSGKVDEQFF.